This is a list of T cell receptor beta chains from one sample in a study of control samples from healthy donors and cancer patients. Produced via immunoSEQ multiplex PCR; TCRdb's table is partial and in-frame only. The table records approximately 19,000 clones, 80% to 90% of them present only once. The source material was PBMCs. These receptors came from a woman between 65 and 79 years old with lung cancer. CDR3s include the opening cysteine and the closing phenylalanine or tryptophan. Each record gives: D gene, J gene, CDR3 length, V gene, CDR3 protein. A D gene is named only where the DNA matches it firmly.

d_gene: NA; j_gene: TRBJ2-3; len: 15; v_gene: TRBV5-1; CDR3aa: CASTASAFSTDTQYF
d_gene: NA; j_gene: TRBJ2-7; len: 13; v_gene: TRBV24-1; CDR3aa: CATSGAGSYEQYF
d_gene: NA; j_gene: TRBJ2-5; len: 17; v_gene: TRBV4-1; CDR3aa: CASSQTPLRGVGETQYF
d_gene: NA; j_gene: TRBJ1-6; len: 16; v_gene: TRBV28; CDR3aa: CASSSTQTYYSSPLHF
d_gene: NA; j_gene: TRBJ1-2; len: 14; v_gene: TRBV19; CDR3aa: CASHGAGAYYGYTF
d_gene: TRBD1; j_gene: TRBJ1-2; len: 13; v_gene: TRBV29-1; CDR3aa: CSDGQGIDYGYTF
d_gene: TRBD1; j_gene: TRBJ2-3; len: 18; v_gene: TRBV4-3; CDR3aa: CASSQELQGAKLTDTQYF
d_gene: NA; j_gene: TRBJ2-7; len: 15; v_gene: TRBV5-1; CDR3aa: CASSLVQGVYYEQYF
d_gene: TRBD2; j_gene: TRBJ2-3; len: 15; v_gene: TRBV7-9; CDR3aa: CASSPRGTSVDTQYF
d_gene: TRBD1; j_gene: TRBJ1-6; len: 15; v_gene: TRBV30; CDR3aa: CAWTTRTGSNSPLHF
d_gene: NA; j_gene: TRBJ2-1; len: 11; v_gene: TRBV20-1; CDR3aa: CSARSGNGGFF
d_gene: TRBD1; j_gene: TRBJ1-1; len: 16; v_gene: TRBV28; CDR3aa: CASSISKGRGRTEAFF
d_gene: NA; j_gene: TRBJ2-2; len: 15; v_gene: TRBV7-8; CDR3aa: CASSRDGPNTGELFF
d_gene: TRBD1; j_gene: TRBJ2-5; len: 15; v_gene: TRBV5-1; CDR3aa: CASSPWTGGTETQYF
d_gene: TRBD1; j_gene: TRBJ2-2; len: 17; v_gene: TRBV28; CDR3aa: CASTHPRRTGATGELFF
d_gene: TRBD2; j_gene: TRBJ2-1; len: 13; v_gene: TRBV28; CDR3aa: CASRGGSYNEQFF
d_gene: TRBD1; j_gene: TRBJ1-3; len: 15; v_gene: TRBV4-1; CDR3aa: CASSHSTGAGNTIYF
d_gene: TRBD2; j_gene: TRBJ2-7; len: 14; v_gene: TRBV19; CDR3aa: CASSQAGESYEQYF
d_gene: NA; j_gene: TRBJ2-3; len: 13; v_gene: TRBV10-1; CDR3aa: CASSSQGTYTQYF
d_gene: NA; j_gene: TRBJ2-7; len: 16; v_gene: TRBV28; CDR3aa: CASSFSWDQGSYEQYF
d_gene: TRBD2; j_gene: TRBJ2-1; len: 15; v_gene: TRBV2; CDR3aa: CASRVRGLANNEQFF
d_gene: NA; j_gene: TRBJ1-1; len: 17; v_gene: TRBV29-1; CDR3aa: CSVPYWDHREGNTEAFF
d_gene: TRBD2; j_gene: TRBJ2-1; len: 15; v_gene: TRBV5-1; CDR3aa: CASSLTSGRGGEQFF
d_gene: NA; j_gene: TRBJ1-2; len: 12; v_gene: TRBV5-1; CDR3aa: CASSSFGRDYTF
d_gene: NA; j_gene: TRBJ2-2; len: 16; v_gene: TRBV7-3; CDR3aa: CASSLFRPPNTGELFF
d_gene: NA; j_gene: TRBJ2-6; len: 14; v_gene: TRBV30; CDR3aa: CAWSVQGSANVLTF
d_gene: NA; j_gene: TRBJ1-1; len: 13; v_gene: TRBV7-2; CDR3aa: CASSIARGTEAFF